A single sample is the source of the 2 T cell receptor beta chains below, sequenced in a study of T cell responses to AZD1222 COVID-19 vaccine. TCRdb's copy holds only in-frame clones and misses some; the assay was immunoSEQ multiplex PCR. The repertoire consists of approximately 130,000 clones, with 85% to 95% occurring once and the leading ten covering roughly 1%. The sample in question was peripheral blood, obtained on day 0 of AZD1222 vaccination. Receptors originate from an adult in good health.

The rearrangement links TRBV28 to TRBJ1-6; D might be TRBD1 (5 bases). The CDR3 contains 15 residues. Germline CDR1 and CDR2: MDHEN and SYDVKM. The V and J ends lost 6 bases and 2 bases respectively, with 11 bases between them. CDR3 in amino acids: CASRRQSPYNSPLHF. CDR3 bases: TGTGCCAGCAGGAGACAGTCCCCCTATAATTCACCCCTCCACTTT.

The CDR3 sequence: CASSVESGQLGETQYF. CDR3 nucleotide sequence: TGTGCCAGCAGCGTAGAGTCGGGACAGTTGGGAGAGACCCAGTACTTC. The chain is built from TRBV9 and TRBJ2-5; 7 bases fit TRBD1. The CDR3 covers 16 residues. CDR1 and CDR2 from the germline V gene are SGDLS and YYNGEE. Trimming at V came to 0 bases and at J to 4 bases, leaving 9 bases not matched to a gene.